The 14 T cell receptor beta chains listed next were all sequenced from one sample in a study of blood T cell repertoires in COVID-19. Clones were sequenced by immunoSEQ multiplex PCR, and TCRdb holds only the in-frame ones, with some missing. The sample shows 150,000 to 180,000 clones, roughly nine tenths of them seen only once. The material sequenced was peripheral blood. These receptors all come from a man aged 45-60 years with acute or convalescent COVID-19.

Worth noting for this clone: Additional DNA sequences in this sample encode the identical CDR3. The J gene is TRBJ1-1, the V gene TRBV7-3; D gene ambiguous. This CDR3 is built from 13 residues. Between the trimmed V and J ends, which lost 4 bases and 2 bases, there was a span of 8 bases. CDR1 and CDR2 (germline): SGHTA, FQGTGA. Written as DNA, the CDR3 is TGTGCCAGCAGCTCCGGAGGTAACACTGAAGCTTTCTTT. This translates into CASSSGGNTEAFF. The full variable domain, rest sourced from reference TRBV7-3 and TRBJ1-1, is GAGVSQTPSNKVTEKGKYVELRCDPISGHTALYWYRQSLGQGPEFLIYFQGTGAADDSGLPNDRFFAVRPEGSVSTLKIQRTERGDSAVYLCASSSGGNTEAFFGQGTRLTVV.

This clone was counted only a few times. This chain joins TRBV19 and TRBJ1-6; 8 bases agree with TRBD1. There are 19 residues in the CDR3. Germline lookup yields CDR1 LNHDA and CDR2 SQIVND (reference sequence). V lost 5 bases to trimming and J lost 4 bases; unmatched junction nucleotides: 16. The DNA of the CDR3 is TGTGCCAGTAGTCCACAGACTTTCCTACAGGGGGATTATAATTCACCCCTCCACTTT. Protein product: CASSPQTFLQGDYNSPLHF.

This rearrangement joins TRBV12-3 or TRBV12-4 to TRBJ2-2, with TRBD1 as a possible D gene (5 bases). The ends were cut back, 5 bases at V and 4 bases at J, with 8 bases in the middle. This CDR3 is 13 amino acids long. DNA of the CDR3: TGTGCCAGCAGTCAAGACAGCACCGGGGAGCTGTTTTTT. This encodes CASSQDSTGELFF.

This clone was counted once. The J gene is TRBJ2-3, the V gene TRBV6-5, with 10 bases that match TRBD2. From germline, CDR1 is MNHEY and CDR2 SVGAGI. The CDR3 contains 15 residues. V dropped 2 bases and J dropped 6; count of bases not matched to a gene: 5. The DNA of the CDR3 is TGTGCCAGCAGTTACGGAGCGGGAGGGCCCGATACGCAGTATTTT. As protein: CASSYGAGGPDTQYF.

This chain connects TRBV7-8 to TRBJ2-7; 9 nucleotides line up with TRBD1. The CDR3 sequence is 16 residues long. V was pared by 1 base and J by 5 bases, with 9 bases of the junction left unmatched. Germline assignment: CDR1 SGHVS and CDR2 FQNEAQ. CDR3 sequence: CASSLELTGGDDEQYV. As DNA, the CDR3 is TGTGCCAGCAGCTTAGAACTGACAGGGGGTGATGACGAGCAGTACGTC.

The chain is built from TRBV7-2 and TRBJ2-7; 13 positions agree with TRBD2. This CDR3 is built from 18 residues. Germline assignment: CDR1 SGHTA and CDR2 FQGNSA. The V gene end was trimmed by 0 bases and the J gene end by 6 bases; junction bases not matched to a gene: 11. The CDR3 sequence: CASSLAGVGLAGASEQYF. The CDR3 region has the DNA TGTGCCAGCAGCTTAGCTGGGGTTGGACTAGCGGGAGCTAGCGAGCAGTACTTC.

The chain recombines TRBV6-6 with TRBJ2-2; maybe TRBD2 (6 bases). The CDR3 totals 14 residues. In germline, CDR1 is MNHNY, CDR2 SVGAGI (reference sequence). Trimming shortened V by 0 bases and J by 7 bases, and 9 bases separated the two germline ends. The CDR3 DNA reads as TGTGCCAGCAGTTACTCGACTAGGATCGGGGAGCTGTTTTTT. This gives the protein CASSYSTRIGELFF.

This clone was counted only a few times. This chain joins TRBV10-2 and TRBJ1-1, with D possibly matching TRBD1 (5 bases). V was cut by 7 bases and J by 1 base, with 10 bases left in between. The CDR3 loop spans 13 amino acids. Germline V CDR1 and CDR2: WSHSY, SAAADI. The CDR3 region has the DNA TGCGCCAGCACCACCGGGGGGAACACTGAAGCTTTCTTT. It translates to CASTTGGNTEAFF.

CDR3 residues: CASSLSGGAHEQYV. The CDR3 region has the DNA TGTGCCAGCTCACTTAGCGGGGGGGCCCACGAGCAGTACGTC. This chain uses TRBV18 with TRBJ2-7, with TRBD2 identical over 11 bases. J gave up 5 bases and V 4 bases, and 4 bases lay outside the gene matches. CDR1 and CDR2 from the germline V gene are KGHSH and LQKENI. The CDR3 sequence is 14 residues long.

This chain links TRBV30 with TRBJ2-5, with a tentative D call TRBD1 (5 bases). Trimming stripped 7 bases from V and 1 base from J, with 13 bases between. The CDR3 contains 13 residues. CDR1 is GTSNPN and CDR2 is SVGIG in the germline V gene (reference sequence). DNA for the CDR3: TGTGCCTCGACAGCCCAGGGCCAAGAGACCCAGTACTTC. Protein sequence: CASTAQGQETQYF.

The chain links TRBV5-1 to TRBJ2-2; 11 bases match TRBD1. This CDR3 has 15 residues. Germline trimming cut 3 bases from V and 5 bases from J; bases unmatched to any gene: 3. Per the germline V gene, CDR1 is SGHRS and CDR2 is YFSETQ. CDR3 loop: CASSSGQGETGELFF. The CDR3 bases are TGCGCCAGCAGCTCGGGACAGGGGGAAACCGGGGAGCTGTTTTTT.

J is TRBJ2-7 and V is TRBV6-5; 9 nucleotides align to TRBD1. Germline CDR1 and CDR2: MNHEY and SVGAGI. The CDR3 contains 14 residues. The V gene end was trimmed by 5 bases and the J gene end by 4 bases; junction bases not matched to a gene: 6. The CDR3 coding sequence is TGTGCCAGCAGTACTACAGGGGGCGGGTACGAGCAGTACGTC. Translation gives CASSTTGGGYEQYV.

The V gene is TRBV7-2, the J gene TRBJ2-1; 9 bases are shared with TRBD2. Per the germline V gene, CDR1 is SGHTA and CDR2 is FQGNSA. V lost 4 bases and J lost 2; bases outside the gene matches: 9. This CDR3 contains 17 residues. The CDR3 nucleotides read TGTGCCAGCAGCTCTCATGGCGGGGGGGCCGCCTACAATGAGCAGTTCTTC. Translated: CASSSHGGGAAYNEQFF.

The chain has TRBV6-5 and TRBJ1-5; D ambiguous. CDR1 MNHEY and CDR2 SVGAGI come from the germline V gene. Between the trimmed V and J ends, which lost 6 bases and 9 bases, there was a span of 21 bases. This CDR3 comprises 15 residues. The CDR3 protein is CASSQTRGIMGPQHF. The CDR3 DNA reads as TGTGCCAGCAGCCAAACCCGCGGGATAATGGGGCCCCAGCATTTT.